The clone carrying this T cell receptor (beta chain) is judged medium-sized. Its antigen is unidentified. These data originate in a study of spatial heterogeneity in lung cancer. As for the study in general: Raw reads contained each unique TCR and UMI combination more than ten times on average.

Every TCR cDNA molecule bore a unique molecular identifier. TCRdb redid the calling of the 5' RACE reads with MiXCR, one entry per CDR3 protein. The table includes roughly 9,300 distinct CDR3 sequences, approximately 5.1% detected once. Overall study results and limits: Tumor mutation count correlated with how many alpha and beta TCRs expanded intratumorally.

Time point reported: sample taken at primary tumor resection. The donors, around 72 patients with untreated early-stage non-small cell lung cancer, provided the samples. Without sorting, whole RNA was sequenced from tumor, nontumor lung or frozen PBMC. CDR1 is SGHRS, CDR2 YFSETQ, per germline. The CDR3 has 14 residues. Trimming took 4 bases from V and 0 from J, leaving 10 bases between them. The V and J genes are TRBV5-1 and TRBJ2-5; a possible D gene is TRBD2 (6 bases). This clonotype was obtained from a female donor with early-stage non-small cell lung cancer. The sample in question was lung tumor tissue, obtained at surgery. CDR3 protein: CASSGTSNQETQYF. The CDR3 DNA sequence: TGCGCCAGCAGCGGAACTAGCAACCAAGAGACCCAGTACTTC.